This entry lists 17 T cell receptor beta chains sequenced from one sample in a study of blood T cells in healthy people across ages. Through a sample-barcoded 5' primer and a J-beta primer mix, a second PCR was run for about 7 to 12 cycles. One entry per CDR3 protein, called by TCRdb with MiXCR from the 5' RACE reads. The sample shows some 850,000 distinct CDR3 sequences, more than 25% of them seen only once. The same data also went into a second study, on T cells of mothers and their children.

Sequenced: blood. These receptors were taken from a boy aged 5-17 years in good health.

This clonotype was counted only a few times. The chain is built from TRBV7-2 and TRBJ2-5; 7 nucleotides line up with TRBD1. Judging by the DNA end, TRBJ2-7 fits better; the J call may be wrong. CDR3 length equals 14 residues. The germline V gene encodes CDR1 SGHTA and CDR2 FQGNSA. CDR3 DNA sequence: TGTGCCAGCAGCCTAAGACAGGGTGGCAACGAGCAGTACTTC. This encodes CASSLRQGGNEQYF.

As concerns this clonotype: Lacking the conserved final phenylalanine or tryptophan, this CDR3 likely reflects a read error. J is TRBJ2-5 and V is TRBV6-1, with 10 bases matching TRBD1. V lost 5 bases, J lost 3 bases, and 9 bases stayed unmatched. Germline CDR1 reads MNHNS; CDR2 reads SASEGT. This CDR3 comprises 16 residues. The CDR3 loop is CASSQSVGTGEETQYL. The DNA of the CDR3 is TGTGCCAGCAGTCAGTCTGTCGGGACAGGGGAAGAGACCCAGTACCTC.

This clonotype was seen a few times. The chain's CDR3 is CASSYTGGSGRETQYF. The DNA for the CDR3 is TGTGCCAGCAGTTACACGGGGGGCTCCGGGCGAGAGACCCAGTACTTC. The chain couples TRBV6-5 to TRBJ2-5, with a tentative D call TRBD2 (7 bases). Germline assignment: CDR1 MNHEY and CDR2 SVGAGI. The V gene lost 2 bases and the J gene lost 4 bases, with 17 bases spanning the gap. This CDR3 region has 16 residues.

This clonotype has more than one count but fewer than ten. This chain uses TRBV5-1 with TRBJ2-1; 8 bases map to TRBD2. The ends lost 4 bases at V and 2 bases at J; junction bases unmatched: 11. Germline lookup yields CDR1 SGHRS and CDR2 YFSETQ. The CDR3 length is 17 residues. CDR3 sequence reads: CASSPNPPGGAYNEQFF. The CDR3 DNA is TGCGCCAGCAGCCCAAACCCCCCCGGGGGGGCCTACAATGAGCAGTTCTTC.

This clonotype showed up just a few times. The rearrangement uses TRBV27 and TRBJ2-5; 9 bases map to TRBD2. The CDR3 has 18 residues. Germline-derived CDR1 and CDR2 are MNHEY and SMNVEV (reference sequence). Trimming at V came to 0 bases and at J to 2 bases, leaving 10 bases not matched to a gene. The CDR3 DNA reads TGTGCCAGCAGTTTATCCTTCGCGGGAGGGCGCCCGCAAGAGACCCAGTACTTC. Protein: CASSLSFAGGRPQETQYF.

This clonotype turned up a few times. J is TRBJ2-5 and V is TRBV15; 7 nucleotides agree with TRBD1. CDR1 and CDR2 (germline): LNHNV, YYDKDF (reference sequence). The V gene end was trimmed by 3 bases and the J gene end by 3 bases; junction bases not matched to a gene: 1. This CDR3 contains 13 residues. CDR3 in DNA: TGTGCCACCAGCAGGGGACAGAAAGAGACCCAGTACTTC. Protein product: CATSRGQKETQYF. The variable domain in full, completed from reference TRBV15 and TRBJ2-5, reads DAMVIQNPRYQVTQFGKPVTLSCSQTLNHNVMYWYQQKSSQAPKLLFHYYDKDFNNEADTPDNFQSRRPNTSFCFLDIRSPGLGDTAMYLCATSRGQKETQYFGPGTRLLVL.

CDR3 in amino acids: CASSIRRAPYEQYF. For the CDR3, the DNA is TGTGCCAGCAGTATTAGACGGGCTCCCTACGAGCAGTACTTC. V usage is TRBV27 and J usage is TRBJ2-7; D is unresolved. The CDR3 totals 14 residues. V was cut by 5 bases and J by 2 bases, with 13 bases left in between. The germline V gene encodes CDR1 MNHEY and CDR2 SMNVEV (reference sequence).

This chain uses TRBV5-6 with TRBJ1-2; possibly TRBD1 for D (6 bases). CDR1 SGHDT and CDR2 YYEEEE come from the germline V gene. V was pared by 0 bases and J by 8 bases, with 14 bases between. The length of the CDR3 is 14 residues. DNA of the CDR3: TGTGCCAGCAGCTTGGTTTCAGGGGTCTTGGGCTACACCTTC. This gives the protein CASSLVSGVLGYTF.

This clonotype showed up just a few times. This chain links TRBV2 with TRBJ1-5; 8 bases are a match to TRBD1. The CDR3 runs to 15 residues. The ends lost 4 bases at V and 2 bases at J; junction bases unmatched: 4. Germline values: CDR1 SNHLY, CDR2 FYNNEI. The CDR3 sequence is CASSAGGLGNQPQHF. The CDR3, as DNA: TGTGCCAGCAGTGCAGGGGGCCTCGGCAATCAGCCCCAGCATTTT.

The chain links TRBV6-5 to TRBJ2-5; D is possibly TRBD1 (5 bases). This CDR3 is 14 amino acids long. Germline loops: CDR1 MNHEY, CDR2 SVGAGI. V lost 4 bases and J 3 bases, leaving 12 bases between the germline ends. In nucleotides, the CDR3 is TGTGCCAGCAGTTCAACGGACACCAAAGAGACCCAGTACTTC. This gives the protein CASSSTDTKETQYF.

This CDR3 reads CSVDMGATTQAFF. In DNA form, the CDR3 reads TGCAGCGTTGATATGGGGGCTACAACCCAAGCTTTCTTT. The V call is TRBV29-1, the J call TRBJ1-1, with D possibly matching TRBD1 (6 bases). Germline V CDR1 and CDR2: SQVTM, ANQGSEA. The V gene lost 3 bases and the J gene lost 9 bases, with 17 bases spanning the gap. The CDR3 has 13 amino acids.

This clonotype was seen at least ten times. The chain couples TRBV7-2 to TRBJ1-2; the D gene is possibly TRBD1 (6 bases). The CDR3 spans 15 residues. CDR1 and CDR2 from the germline V gene are SGHTA and FQGNSA. V lost 5 bases and J 4 bases, leaving 17 bases between the germline ends. The CDR3 nucleotides read TGTGCCAGCAGCGTCGACAGGCGGGGCGGCTATGGCTACACCTTC. This sequence encodes CASSVDRRGGYGYTF.

Many counts were recorded for this clonotype. The chain recombines TRBV11-2 with TRBJ2-6; 7 bases align to TRBD2. The junction had 13 bases not matched to a gene; V was cut back by 2 bases and J by 0 bases. The CDR3 runs 20 residues. The germline V gene has CDR1 SGHAT and CDR2 FQNNGV. CDR3 residues: CASSLSAWGGPHSGANVLTF. CDR3 in DNA: TGTGCCAGCAGCTTATCAGCGTGGGGGGGACCCCACTCTGGGGCCAACGTCCTGACTTTC.

The V and J genes are TRBV5-6 and TRBJ2-3; 7 bases are shared with TRBD1. CDR1 and CDR2 from the germline V gene are SGHDT and YYEEEE. V shed 5 bases, J shed 6 bases, and the junction held 9 bases outside the gene matches. This CDR3 region has 14 residues. CDR3 sequence: CASRPGQTRDTQYF. CDR3 nucleotides: TGTGCCAGCAGGCCGGGACAGACCAGGGATACGCAGTATTTT.

The table lists this clonotype with a few counts. The rearrangement uses TRBV6-1 and TRBJ2-3, with TRBD2 identical over 7 bases. Germline assignment: CDR1 MNHNS and CDR2 SASEGT. The CDR3 consists of 16 residues. With V trimmed by 5 bases and J by 1 base, 9 bases remained unmatched. The CDR3 nucleotides are TGTGCCAGCAGTCCCATCCCTAGCGGAGGCACAGATACGCAGTATTTT. Encoded protein: CASSPIPSGGTDTQYF.

This clonotype was picked up a small number of times. CDR3 DNA sequence: TGTGCCAGCAGCAAAGGGAGAAAGGGGACCTGGGGGATCAATCCCCAGCATTTT. Translated, it gives CASSKGRKGTWGINPQHF. The chain recombines TRBV21-1 with TRBJ1-5; the D call in the table, TRBD1, was not verified against the DNA. TRBV21-1 is a documented pseudogene. The CDR3 totals 18 residues.

This clonotype was observed at least ten times. This chain joins TRBV7-2 and TRBJ2-5, with 10 nucleotides matching TRBD2. Per germline, CDR1 SGHTA and CDR2 FQGNSA. Germline trimming cut 8 bases from V and 3 bases from J; bases unmatched to any gene: 0. This CDR3 has 12 amino acids. The CDR3 reads CASGTSEETQYF. CDR3 sequence (DNA): TGTGCCAGCGGGACTAGCGAAGAGACCCAGTACTTC.